Sequencing of this T cell receptor (beta chain) was carried out in a study of blood T cell repertoires in COVID-19. Study-wide context: T cells, B-cell-depleted T cells, or PBMCs provided the cDNA or gDNA that served as material.

Original handling: Estimates of nucleated cell counts were drawn from the amplification of reference gene primers. The protocol was immunoSEQ multiplex PCR, while the TCRdb copy is restricted to in-frame clones and leaves out a portion. The V and J calls and clone size come from that table; D and trimming were worked out from the DNA. This sample has about 140,000 clones; roughly 84% occur once, and the top ten carry approximately 8.9%. Seattle's enrolled individuals joined amid active infection and were then monitored longitudinally. Germline V lookup: CDR1 SGDLS, CDR2 YYNGEE. The CDR3 spans 13 residues. Trimming removed 0 bases at V and 5 bases at J, with 9 bases between.

The TCR was taken from a man aged 25-40 years with COVID-19, enrolled during active disease. This chain connects TRBV9 to TRBJ2-7; the D gene is possibly TRBD1 (6 bases). Sequencing was carried out using peripheral blood. CDR3 amino acids: CASSVGTGNEQYF. For the CDR3, the DNA is TGTGCCAGCAGCGTAGGTACAGGGAACGAGCAGTACTTC.